These 15 T cell receptor beta chains were all obtained from the same sample, sequenced in a study of CDR3 diversity in severe acne. MiXCR was run by TCRdb on the PCR reads, yielding one entry per CDR3 protein. Of more than 80,000 distinct CDR3 sequences in the sample, about half were seen once. The specimen sequenced was blood. These receptors came from a male donor with severe acne vulgaris.

The chain is built from TRBV7-3 and TRBJ2-7, with D possibly matching TRBD1 (7 bases). The V and J ends lost 4 bases and 5 bases respectively, with 12 bases between them. Germline CDR1 is SGHTA and CDR2 is FQGTGA. The CDR3 runs to 13 residues. The CDR3 is CASSSEGADEQYF. As DNA, the CDR3 is TGTGCCAGCAGCTCGGAGGGGGCCGACGAGCAGTACTTC.

This clonotype was counted only a few times. This sequence joins TRBV19 and TRBJ1-2; D might be TRBD1 (6 bases). The CDR3 length is 15 residues. Per the germline V gene, CDR1 is LNHDA and CDR2 is SQIVND (reference sequence). The V gene lost 3 bases and the J gene lost 7 bases, with 18 bases spanning the gap. The CDR3 is CASSIITGSSRGYTF. The CDR3 DNA follows: TGTGCCAGTAGTATTATTACAGGGAGTTCGCGTGGCTACACCTTC.

This chain uses TRBV19 with TRBJ1-2, with D unresolved. This CDR3 comprises 14 residues. Germline V gives CDR1 LNHDA, CDR2 SQIVND (reference sequence). The V gene lost 9 bases and the J gene lost 4 bases, with 18 bases spanning the gap. DNA for the CDR3: TGTGCCAGCAGCCAAGATTATGACGGCTATGGCTACACCTTC. It specifies CASSQDYDGYGYTF.

This clonotype came up once. This chain connects TRBV7-9 to TRBJ2-7, with D maybe TRBD2 (5 bases). Trimming pared 4 bases from V and 2 bases from J, leaving 9 bases between. In germline, CDR1 is SEHNR, CDR2 FQNEAQ (reference sequence). This CDR3 has 13 amino acids. The CDR3 DNA is TGTGCCAGCAGCTCCGGGGTCCCCTACGAGCAGTACTTC. Its translation is CASSSGVPYEQYF.

The chain employs TRBV20-1 and TRBJ2-7, with D maybe TRBD1 (5 bases). This CDR3 contains 15 residues. The V gene lost 4 bases and the J gene lost 2 bases, with 18 bases spanning the gap. The germline gives CDR1 DFQATT, CDR2 SNEGSKA (reference sequence). CDR3 protein: CSATPGHLATYEQYF. The CDR3 nucleotides are TGCAGTGCTACCCCCGGACACCTGGCAACCTACGAGCAGTACTTC.

This clonotype occurred many times. V gene TRBV3-1 combines with J gene TRBJ2-7; D is undetermined. CDR3 length: 13 residues. Germline assignment: CDR1 LGHDT and CDR2 YNNKEL (reference sequence). V was cut by 1 base and J by 6 bases, with 10 bases left in between. The CDR3 here is CASSQGAHSEQYF. The CDR3 region has the DNA TGTGCCAGCAGCCAAGGGGCACATAGCGAGCAGTACTTC.

With regard to this clonotype: With a much larger clone just one base away, this may be a read error. V and J are TRBV20-1 and TRBJ1-1; D unresolved. Germline CDR1 reads DFQATT; CDR2 reads SNEGSKA (reference sequence). V lost 1 base and J lost 5, with 11 bases in between. This CDR3 comprises 13 residues. In DNA form, the CDR3 reads TGCAGTGCTAGAGTTATAGGGAGGACTGAAGCTTTCTTT. As protein: CSARVIGRTEAFF.

The CDR3 DNA is TGTGCCAGCAGTAGAGAGAATTCACCCCTCCACTTT. It translates to CASSRENSPLHF. The rearrangement joins TRBV25-1 to TRBJ1-6; unclear D gene. Germline lookup yields CDR1 MGHDK and CDR2 SYGVNS. Trimming took 5 bases from V and 7 from J, leaving 6 bases between them. This CDR3 has 12 residues.

With respect to this clonotype: This sequence may be a read error, since a much larger clone differs from it by one base. Here the CDR3 reads CASGSLAGVYEQYF. As DNA, the CDR3 is TGTGCCAGCGGGAGCCTAGCGGGAGTTTACGAGCAGTACTTC. The chain joins TRBV6-1 to TRBJ2-7; 10 nucleotides align to TRBD2. Germline assignment: CDR1 MNHNS and CDR2 SASEGT. The J segment lost 4 bases and the V segment lost 8 bases, leaving 8 bases of the junction unmatched. CDR3 length: 14 residues.

The rearrangement joins TRBV20-1 to TRBJ1-2; D gene ambiguous. Germline CDR1 and CDR2: DFQATT and SNEGSKA (reference sequence). There are 15 residues in the CDR3. V gave up 5 bases and J gave up 2 bases, with 18 bases separating them. For the CDR3, the DNA is TGCAGTGCTCCCCAGTACACCACAGAGAACTATGGCTACACCTTC. This gives the protein CSAPQYTTENYGYTF.

This clonotype was picked up a small number of times. The genes are TRBV2 and TRBJ2-7; D is unclear. Germline CDR1 is SNHLY and CDR2 is FYNNEI. V dropped 5 bases and J dropped 6 bases, with 8 bases sitting between them. This CDR3 has 11 residues. CDR3 coding DNA: TGTGCCAGCAGTCTCGTAGGCGAGCAGTACTTC. It yields the protein CASSLVGEQYF.

This clonotype was counted ten times or more. The chain employs TRBV28 and TRBJ1-1, with D perhaps matching TRBD1 (6 bases). The CDR3 sequence is 15 residues long. Germline V gene sequence: CDR1 MDHEN, CDR2 SYDVKM. V was trimmed by 7 bases and J by 6 bases, leaving 21 bases between them. This CDR3 reads CASNKIQGLMAEAFF. Written as DNA, the CDR3 is TGTGCCAGCAATAAGATACAGGGCTTAATGGCTGAAGCTTTCTTT.

This clonotype was observed many times. This rearrangement joins TRBV2 to TRBJ2-3; 7 nucleotides agree with TRBD1. The CDR3 is made up of 16 amino acids. V lost 7 bases to trimming and J lost 1 base; unmatched junction nucleotides: 11. In germline, CDR1 is SNHLY, CDR2 FYNNEI. CDR3 protein: CASTKPTGRRTDTQYF. The CDR3 coding sequence is TGTGCCAGCACCAAACCGACAGGGCGGCGCACAGATACGCAGTATTTT.

Remarks on this clonotype: Its ends do not fully match the called genes, so a read error is possible. The V gene is TRBV7-9, the J gene TRBJ1-4; 8 nucleotides align to TRBD1. The CDR3 length is 14 residues. Germline loops: CDR1 SEHNR, CDR2 FQNEAQ (reference sequence). In DNA, the CDR3 is TGTGCCGCCTCAGACAGGGGATCCCTGGAAAAACTGTGTTTT. This encodes CAASDRGSLEKLCF.

This clonotype has at least ten counts. The rearrangement links TRBV11-3 to TRBJ2-2; unclear D gene. CDR1 and CDR2 from the germline V gene are SGHNT and YENEEA. This CDR3 comprises 13 residues. V lost 2 bases to trimming and J lost 9 bases, with 10 bases between them. The CDR3 DNA reads TGTGCCAGCAGCTTAAGAGGTTCCAGGGAGCTGTTTTTT. This sequence encodes CASSLRGSRELFF.